This T cell receptor (beta chain) was retrieved from a study of cytomegalovirus exposure and HLA in healthy donors. Study context: Roughly 92 million unique TCRs, all from HLA-typed donors, were included in an early release of the data.

Comments on this clone: What it binds is not known.

General observations from the study: The study listed 164 cytomegalovirus-associated TCR beta chains. About 87% or about 30% of the time was how often most TCR beta V segments were productive, according to an earlier analysis.

Each donor's status was that of a healthy bone marrow donor. With 60 Vbeta and 13 Jbeta primers, the PCR was carried out. Here immunoSEQ multiplex PCR was the method, and the copy in TCRdb shows in-frame clones only, minus some. The sample has more than 80,000 clones, 69% seen once. This TCR was recovered from a man in his fifties in good health and CMV-seronegative. Sample: PBMCs.

The CDR3 DNA follows: TGTGCCAGTAGCCTCCGGGGGATGGATTCACCCCTCCACTTT. It encodes CASSLRGMDSPLHF. The chain has TRBV19 and TRBJ1-6; tentative D call: TRBD1 (5 bases). CDR3 length equals 14 residues. Between the trimmed V and J ends, which lost 6 bases and 8 bases, there was a span of 14 bases. Germline V gene data show CDR1 as LNHDA and CDR2 as SQIVND (reference sequence).